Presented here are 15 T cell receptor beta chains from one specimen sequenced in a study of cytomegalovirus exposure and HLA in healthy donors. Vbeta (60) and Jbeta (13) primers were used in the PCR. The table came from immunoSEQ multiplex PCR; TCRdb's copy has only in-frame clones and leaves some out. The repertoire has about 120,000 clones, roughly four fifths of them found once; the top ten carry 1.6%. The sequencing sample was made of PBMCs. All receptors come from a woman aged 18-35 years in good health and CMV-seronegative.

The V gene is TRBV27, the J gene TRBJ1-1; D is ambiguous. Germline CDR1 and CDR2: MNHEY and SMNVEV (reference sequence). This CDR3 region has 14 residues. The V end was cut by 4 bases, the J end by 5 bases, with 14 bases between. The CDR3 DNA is TGTGCCAGCAGTTCACACGCTGGGGAGACTGAAGCTTTCTTT. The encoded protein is CASSSHAGETEAFF.

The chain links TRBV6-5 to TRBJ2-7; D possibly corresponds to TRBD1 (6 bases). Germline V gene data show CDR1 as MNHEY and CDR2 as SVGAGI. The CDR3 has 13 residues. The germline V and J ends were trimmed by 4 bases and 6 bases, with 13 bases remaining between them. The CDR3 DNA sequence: TGTGCCAGCAGTTGGGAACAGGGTCTCGAGCAGTACTTC. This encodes CASSWEQGLEQYF.

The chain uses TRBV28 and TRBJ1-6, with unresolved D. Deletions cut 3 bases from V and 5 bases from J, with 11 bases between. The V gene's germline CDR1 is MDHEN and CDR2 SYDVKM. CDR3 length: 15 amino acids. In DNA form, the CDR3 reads TGTGCCAGCAGTTTCAGCGGAGGCGATAATTCACCCCTCCACTTT. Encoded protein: CASSFSGGDNSPLHF.

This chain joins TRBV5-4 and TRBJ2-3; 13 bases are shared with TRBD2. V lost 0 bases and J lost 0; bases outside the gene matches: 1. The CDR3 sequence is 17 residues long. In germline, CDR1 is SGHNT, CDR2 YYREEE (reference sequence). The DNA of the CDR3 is TGTGCCAGCAGCTTGGGGACTAGCGGGGGTAGCACAGATACGCAGTATTTT. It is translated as CASSLGTSGGSTDTQYF. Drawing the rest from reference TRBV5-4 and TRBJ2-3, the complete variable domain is ETGVTQSPTHLIKTRGQQVTLRCSSQSGHNTVSWYQQALGQGPQFIFQYYREEENGRGNFPPRFSGLQFPNYSSELNVNALELDDSALYLCASSLGTSGGSTDTQYFGPGTRLTVL.

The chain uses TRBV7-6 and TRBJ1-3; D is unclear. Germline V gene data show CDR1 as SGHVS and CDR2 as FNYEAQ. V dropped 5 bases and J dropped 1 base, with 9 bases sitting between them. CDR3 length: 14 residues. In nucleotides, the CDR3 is TGTGCCAGCAGCCCCGAGGGTTCTGGAAACACCATATATTTT. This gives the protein CASSPEGSGNTIYF.

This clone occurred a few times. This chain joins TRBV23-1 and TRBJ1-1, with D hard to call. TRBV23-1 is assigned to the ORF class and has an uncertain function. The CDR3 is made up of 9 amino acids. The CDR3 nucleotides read TGCGCTAAGAACACTGAAGCTTTCTTT. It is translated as CAKNTEAFF.

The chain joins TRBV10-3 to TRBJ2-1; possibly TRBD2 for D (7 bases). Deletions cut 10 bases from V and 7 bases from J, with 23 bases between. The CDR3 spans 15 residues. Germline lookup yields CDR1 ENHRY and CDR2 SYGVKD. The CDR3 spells CAKNLEGGRHNEQFF. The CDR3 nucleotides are TGTGCCAAAAACCTAGAGGGGGGGAGGCATAATGAGCAGTTCTTC.

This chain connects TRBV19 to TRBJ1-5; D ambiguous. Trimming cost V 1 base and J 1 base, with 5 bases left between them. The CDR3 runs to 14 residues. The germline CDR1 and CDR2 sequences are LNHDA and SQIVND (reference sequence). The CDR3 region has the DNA TGTGCCAGTAGTATAGCCAGGAGCAATCAGCCCCAGCATTTT. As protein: CASSIARSNQPQHF.

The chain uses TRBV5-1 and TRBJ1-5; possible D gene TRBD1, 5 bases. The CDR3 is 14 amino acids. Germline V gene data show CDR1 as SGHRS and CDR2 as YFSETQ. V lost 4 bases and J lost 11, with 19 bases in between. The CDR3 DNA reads TGCGCCAGCAGCCCGGACACCAGGGCGGTAACCCAGCATTTT. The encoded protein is CASSPDTRAVTQHF.

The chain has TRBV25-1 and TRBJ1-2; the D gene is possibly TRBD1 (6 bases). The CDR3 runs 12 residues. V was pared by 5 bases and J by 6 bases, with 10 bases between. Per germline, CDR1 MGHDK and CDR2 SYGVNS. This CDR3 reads CASSTGRDGYTF. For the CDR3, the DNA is TGTGCCAGCAGTACAGGGCGGGATGGCTACACCTTC.

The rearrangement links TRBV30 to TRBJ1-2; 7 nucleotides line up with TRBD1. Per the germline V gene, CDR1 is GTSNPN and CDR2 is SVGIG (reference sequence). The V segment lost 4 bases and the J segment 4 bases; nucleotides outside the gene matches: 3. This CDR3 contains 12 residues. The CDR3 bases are TGTGCCTGGATTGGACAGGTCTATGGCTACACCTTC. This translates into CAWIGQVYGYTF.

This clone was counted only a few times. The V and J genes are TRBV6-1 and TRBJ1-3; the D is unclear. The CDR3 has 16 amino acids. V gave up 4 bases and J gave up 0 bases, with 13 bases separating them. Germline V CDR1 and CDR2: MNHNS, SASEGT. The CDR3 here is CASSVVRRGSGNTIYF. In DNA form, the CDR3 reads TGTGCCAGCAGTGTCGTGCGTCGGGGCTCTGGAAACACCATATATTTT.

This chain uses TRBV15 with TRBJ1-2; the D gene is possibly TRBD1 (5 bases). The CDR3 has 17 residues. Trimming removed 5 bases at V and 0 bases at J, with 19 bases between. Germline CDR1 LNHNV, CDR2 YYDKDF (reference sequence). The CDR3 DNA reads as TGTGCCACCAGCCCGGGGGGTAGCCGGGGTGCTAACTATGGCTACACCTTC. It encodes CATSPGGSRGANYGYTF. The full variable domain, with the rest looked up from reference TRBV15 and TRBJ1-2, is DAMVIQNPRYQVTQFGKPVTLSCSQTLNHNVMYWYQQKSSQAPKLLFHYYDKDFNNEADTPDNFQSRRPNTSFCFLDIRSPGLGDTAMYLCATSPGGSRGANYGYTFGSGTRLTVV.

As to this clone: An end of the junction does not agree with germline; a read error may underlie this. CDR3 region: CASSEGRGGRGQTLAF. The CDR3 DNA sequence: TGTGCCAGCAGTGAAGGTAGAGGCGGCAGGGGGCAGACCTTGGCCTTC. The rearrangement links TRBV6-1 to TRBJ1-2, with TRBD1 matching over 8 bases. Per the germline V gene, CDR1 is MNHNS and CDR2 is SASEGT. The CDR3 consists of 16 residues.

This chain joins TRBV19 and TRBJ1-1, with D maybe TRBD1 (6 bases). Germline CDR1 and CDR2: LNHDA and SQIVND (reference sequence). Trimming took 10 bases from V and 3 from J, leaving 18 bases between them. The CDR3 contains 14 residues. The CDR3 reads CATSAGARDTEAFF. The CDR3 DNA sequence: TGTGCCACCTCCGCGGGGGCCAGAGACACTGAAGCTTTCTTT.